This is a list of T cell receptor beta chains from one sample in a study of blood T cell repertoires in COVID-19. Data came from immunoSEQ multiplex PCR; TCRdb stores just in-frame clones and leaves some out. The sample consists of roughly 240,000 clones, about 89% of them appearing once. Sequenced material: peripheral blood. Receptor source: a woman in her sixties or seventies who had recovered from COVID-19. The CDR3 runs from the conserved cysteine through the conserved F or W.

v_call: TRBV19; cdr3_aa: CASSRPGTEAFF
v_call: TRBV18; cdr3_aa: CASSPTGDYGYTF
v_call: TRBV19; cdr3_aa: CASSPGQGGFDTEAFF
v_call: TRBV2; cdr3_aa: CASSGGDSTYYNSPLHF
v_call: TRBV4-2; cdr3_aa: CASSQVSSGGVEQYF
v_call: TRBV7-9; cdr3_aa: CASSLGQGWSNQPQHF
v_call: TRBV6-5; cdr3_aa: CASSYSRDLYGYTF
v_call: TRBV5-1; cdr3_aa: CASSVDPSSYNEQFF
v_call: TRBV18; cdr3_aa: CASSPRTGNTGELFF
v_call: TRBV18; cdr3_aa: CASSPLSGTGGTEAFF
v_call: TRBV5-4; cdr3_aa: CASSPVRTGRYYGYTF
v_call: TRBV28; cdr3_aa: CASSTRQGWEQYF
v_call: TRBV27; cdr3_aa: CASSWGQATDTQYF
v_call: TRBV10-1; cdr3_aa: CASSALHGYTF
v_call: TRBV12-5; cdr3_aa: CATREENTEAFF
v_call: TRBV7-2; cdr3_aa: CASSSTSAGTGELFF
v_call: TRBV10-2; cdr3_aa: CATQGVAGGWGTQYF
v_call: TRBV10-3; cdr3_aa: CAISPQGVGSPLHF
v_call: TRBV24-1; cdr3_aa: CATSDFAVPDGVSTDTQYF
v_call: TRBV6-6; cdr3_aa: CASTGQGTQPQHF
v_call: TRBV4-1; cdr3_aa: CASSHTPKTGKETQYF
v_call: TRBV10-3; cdr3_aa: CAISGDRGPYEQYF
v_call: TRBV28; cdr3_aa: CASSLGQAFEAFF
v_call: TRBV7-8; cdr3_aa: CASSLMQGPMNTEAFF
v_call: TRBV11-3; cdr3_aa: CASSSGLAGDNEQFF
v_call: TRBV6-2/TRBV6-3; cdr3_aa: CASSTIAGGTYEQYF
v_call: TRBV19; cdr3_aa: CASSIAVRQPQHF
v_call: TRBV9; cdr3_aa: CASNLVQSTEAFF
v_call: TRBV28; cdr3_aa: CASTQGFNEQYF
v_call: TRBV7-2; cdr3_aa: CASRSPTGSLYGYTF
v_call: TRBV28; cdr3_aa: CASRRSQGYEQYF